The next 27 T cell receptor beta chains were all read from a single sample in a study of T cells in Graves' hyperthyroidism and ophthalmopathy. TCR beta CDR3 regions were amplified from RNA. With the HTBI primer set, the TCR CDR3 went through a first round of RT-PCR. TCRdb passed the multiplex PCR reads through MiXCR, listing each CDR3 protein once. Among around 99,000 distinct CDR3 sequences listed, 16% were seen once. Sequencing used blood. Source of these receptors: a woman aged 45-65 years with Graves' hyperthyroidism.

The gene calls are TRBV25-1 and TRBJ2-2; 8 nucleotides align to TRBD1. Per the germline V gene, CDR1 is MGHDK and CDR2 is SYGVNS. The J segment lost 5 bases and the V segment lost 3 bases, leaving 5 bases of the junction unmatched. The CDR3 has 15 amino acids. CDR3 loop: CASSDHRGRTGELFF. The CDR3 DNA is TGTGCCAGCAGTGACCACAGGGGGAGGACCGGGGAGCTGTTTTTT.

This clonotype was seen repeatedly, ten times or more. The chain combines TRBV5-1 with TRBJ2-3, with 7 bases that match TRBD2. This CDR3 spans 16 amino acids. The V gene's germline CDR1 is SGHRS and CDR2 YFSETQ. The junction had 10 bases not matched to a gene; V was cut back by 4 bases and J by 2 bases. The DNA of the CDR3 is TGCGCCAGCAGCACCCGATCCGGGACTAACACAGATACGCAGTATTTT. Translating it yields CASSTRSGTNTDTQYF.

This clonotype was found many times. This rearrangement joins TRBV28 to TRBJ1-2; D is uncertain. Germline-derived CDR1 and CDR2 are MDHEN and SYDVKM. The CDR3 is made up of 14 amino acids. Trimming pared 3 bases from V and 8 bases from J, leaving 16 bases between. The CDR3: CASSLEYGLWGYTF. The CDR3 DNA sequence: TGTGCCAGCAGTTTGGAGTACGGACTGTGGGGCTACACCTTC.

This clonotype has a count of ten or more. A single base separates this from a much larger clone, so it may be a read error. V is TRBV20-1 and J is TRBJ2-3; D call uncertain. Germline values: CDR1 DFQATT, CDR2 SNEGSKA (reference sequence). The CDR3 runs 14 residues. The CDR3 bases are TGCGGTGCTAGAGATCGGCTGAGATGGGATACGCAGTATTTT. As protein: CGARDRLRWDTQYF.

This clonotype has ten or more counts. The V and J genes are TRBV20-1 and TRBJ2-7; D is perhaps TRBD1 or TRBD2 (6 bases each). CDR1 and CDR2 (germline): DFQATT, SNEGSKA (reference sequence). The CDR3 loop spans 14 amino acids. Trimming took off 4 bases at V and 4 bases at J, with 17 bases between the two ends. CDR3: CSATNRVEGYEQYF. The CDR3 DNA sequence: TGCAGTGCTACCAACAGGGTGGAGGGTTACGAGCAGTACTTC.

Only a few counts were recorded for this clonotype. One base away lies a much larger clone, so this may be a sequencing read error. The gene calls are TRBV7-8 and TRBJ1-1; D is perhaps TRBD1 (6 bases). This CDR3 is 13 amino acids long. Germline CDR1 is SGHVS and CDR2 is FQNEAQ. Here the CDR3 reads CASSRPGDTEASF. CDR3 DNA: TGTGCCAGCAGCAGGCCCGGGGACACTGAAGCTTCCTTT.

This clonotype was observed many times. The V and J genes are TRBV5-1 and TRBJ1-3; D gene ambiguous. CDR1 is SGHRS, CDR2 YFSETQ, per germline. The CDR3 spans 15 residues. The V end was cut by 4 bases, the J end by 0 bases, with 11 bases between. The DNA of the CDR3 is TGCGCCAGCAGCGCCATCTTAGGCTCTGGAAACACCATATATTTT. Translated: CASSAILGSGNTIYF.

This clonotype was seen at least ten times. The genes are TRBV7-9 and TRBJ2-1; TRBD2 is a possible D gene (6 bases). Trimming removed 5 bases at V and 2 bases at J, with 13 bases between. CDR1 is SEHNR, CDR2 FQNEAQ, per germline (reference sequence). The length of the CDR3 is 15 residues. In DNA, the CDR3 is TGTGCCAGCAGCCGGACTGGAGGGACCTACAATGAGCAGTTCTTC. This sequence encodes CASSRTGGTYNEQFF.

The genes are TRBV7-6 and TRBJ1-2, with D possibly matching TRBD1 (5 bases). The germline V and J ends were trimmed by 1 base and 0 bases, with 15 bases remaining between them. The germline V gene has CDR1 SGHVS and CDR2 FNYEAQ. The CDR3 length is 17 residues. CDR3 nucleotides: TGTGCCAGCAGCTTAGATTCAGGGCGATCCGCTAACTATGGCTACACCTTC. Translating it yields CASSLDSGRSANYGYTF.

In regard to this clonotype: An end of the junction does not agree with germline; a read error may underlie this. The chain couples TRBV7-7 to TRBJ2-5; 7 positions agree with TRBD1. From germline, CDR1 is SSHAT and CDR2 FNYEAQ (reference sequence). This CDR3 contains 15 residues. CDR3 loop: CASSPGDSLQETQYF. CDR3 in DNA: TGTGCTAGCAGCCCTGGGGACAGCCTACAAGAGACCCAGTACTTC.

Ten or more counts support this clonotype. The CDR3 is CASSHSGASYEQYF. The DNA of the CDR3 is TGTGCCAGCAGTCATAGCGGGGCCTCCTACGAGCAGTACTTC. The gene calls are TRBV28 and TRBJ2-7, with TRBD2 matching over 8 bases. V shed 5 bases, J shed 0 bases, and the junction held 3 bases outside the gene matches. Germline CDR1 MDHEN, CDR2 SYDVKM. The CDR3 loop spans 14 amino acids.

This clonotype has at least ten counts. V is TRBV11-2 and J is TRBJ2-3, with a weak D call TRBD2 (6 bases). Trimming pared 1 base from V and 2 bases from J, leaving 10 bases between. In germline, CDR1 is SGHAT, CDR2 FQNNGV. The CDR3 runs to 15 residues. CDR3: CASSLAAGLTDTQYF. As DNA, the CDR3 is TGTGCCAGCAGCTTAGCGGCGGGGCTCACAGATACGCAGTATTTT.

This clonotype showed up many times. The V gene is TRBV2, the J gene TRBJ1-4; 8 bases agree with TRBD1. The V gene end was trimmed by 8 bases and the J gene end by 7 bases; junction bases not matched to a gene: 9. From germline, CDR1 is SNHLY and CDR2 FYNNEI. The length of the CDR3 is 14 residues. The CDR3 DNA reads TGTGCCAGCGCTAGACAGGGGATAGGTGAAAAACTGTTTTTT. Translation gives CASARQGIGEKLFF.

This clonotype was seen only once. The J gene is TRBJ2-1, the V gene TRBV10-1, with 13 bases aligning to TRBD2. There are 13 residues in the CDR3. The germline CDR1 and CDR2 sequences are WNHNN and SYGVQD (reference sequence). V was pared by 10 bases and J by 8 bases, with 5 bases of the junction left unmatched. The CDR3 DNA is TGCGCCACCGGGACTAGCGGGATTTATGAGCAGTTCTTC. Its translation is CATGTSGIYEQFF.

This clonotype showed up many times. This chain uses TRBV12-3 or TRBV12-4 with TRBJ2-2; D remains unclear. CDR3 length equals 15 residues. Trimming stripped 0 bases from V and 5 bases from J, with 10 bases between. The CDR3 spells CASSLAEYLTGELFF. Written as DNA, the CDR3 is TGTGCCAGCAGTTTAGCGGAGTATCTTACCGGGGAGCTGTTTTTT.

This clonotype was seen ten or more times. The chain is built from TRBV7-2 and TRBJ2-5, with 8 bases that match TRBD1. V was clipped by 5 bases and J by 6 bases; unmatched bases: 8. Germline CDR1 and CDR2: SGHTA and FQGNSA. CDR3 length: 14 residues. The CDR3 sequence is CASSPRTGPKTQYF. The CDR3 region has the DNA TGTGCCAGCAGCCCCCGGACAGGGCCAAAGACCCAGTACTTC.

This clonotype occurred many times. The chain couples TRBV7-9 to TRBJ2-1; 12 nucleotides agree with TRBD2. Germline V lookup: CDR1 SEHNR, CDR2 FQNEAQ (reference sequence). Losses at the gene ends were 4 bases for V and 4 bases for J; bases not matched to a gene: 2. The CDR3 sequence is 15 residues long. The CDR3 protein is CASSSGLAGYNEQFF. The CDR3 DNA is TGTGCCAGCAGCTCTGGACTAGCGGGGTACAATGAGCAGTTCTTC.

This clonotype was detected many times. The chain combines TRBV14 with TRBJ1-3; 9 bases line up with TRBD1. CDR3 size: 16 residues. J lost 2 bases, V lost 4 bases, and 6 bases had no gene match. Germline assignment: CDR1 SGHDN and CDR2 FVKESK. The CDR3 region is CASSRRWTGAGNTIYF. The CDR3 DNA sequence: TGTGCCAGCAGCCGTCGATGGACAGGGGCTGGAAACACCATATATTTT. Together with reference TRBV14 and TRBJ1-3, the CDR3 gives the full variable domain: EAGVTQFPSHSVIEKGQTVTLRCDPISGHDNLYWYRRVMGKEIKFLLHFVKESKQDESGMPNNRFLAERTGGTYSTLKVQPAELEDSGVYFCASSRRWTGAGNTIYFGEGSWLTVV.

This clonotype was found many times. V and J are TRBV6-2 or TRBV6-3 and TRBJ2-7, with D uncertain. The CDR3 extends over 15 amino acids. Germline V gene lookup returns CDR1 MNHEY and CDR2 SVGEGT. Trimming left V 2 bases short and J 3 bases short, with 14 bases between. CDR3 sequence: CASSYVGGSDYEQYV. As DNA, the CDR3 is TGTGCCAGCAGTTACGTCGGTGGATCGGACTACGAGCAGTACGTC.

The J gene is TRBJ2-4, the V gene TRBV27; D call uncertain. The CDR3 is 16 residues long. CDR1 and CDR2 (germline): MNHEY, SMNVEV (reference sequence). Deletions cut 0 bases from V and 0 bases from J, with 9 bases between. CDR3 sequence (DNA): TGTGCCAGCAGTTTATCTCGGATAATAGCCAAAAACATTCAGTACTTC. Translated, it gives CASSLSRIIAKNIQYF.

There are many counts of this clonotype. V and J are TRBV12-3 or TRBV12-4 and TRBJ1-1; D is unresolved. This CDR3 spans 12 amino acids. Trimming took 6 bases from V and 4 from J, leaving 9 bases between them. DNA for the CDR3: TGTGCCAGCAGGAGAGACGGCACTGAAGCTTTCTTT. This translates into CASRRDGTEAFF.

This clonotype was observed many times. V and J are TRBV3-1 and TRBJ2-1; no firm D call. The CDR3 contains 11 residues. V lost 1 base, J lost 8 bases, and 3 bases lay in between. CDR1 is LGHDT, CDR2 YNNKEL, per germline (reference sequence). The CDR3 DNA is TGTGCCAGCAGCCAAGCCGATGAGCAGTTCTTC. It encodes CASSQADEQFF.

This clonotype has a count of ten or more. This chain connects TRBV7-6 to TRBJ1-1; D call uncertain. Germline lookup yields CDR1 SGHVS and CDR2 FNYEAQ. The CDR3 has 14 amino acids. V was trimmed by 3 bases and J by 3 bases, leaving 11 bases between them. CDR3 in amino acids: CASSFTDEDTEAFF. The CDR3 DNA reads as TGTGCCAGCAGCTTTACGGACGAGGACACTGAAGCTTTCTTT.

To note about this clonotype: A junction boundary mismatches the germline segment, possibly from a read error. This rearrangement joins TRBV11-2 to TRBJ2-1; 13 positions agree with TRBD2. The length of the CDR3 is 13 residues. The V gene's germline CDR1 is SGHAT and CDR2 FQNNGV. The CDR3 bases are TGTGCCAGCAGCTTAGATTTAACTAGCGGGAGGGTCTTC. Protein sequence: CASSLDLTSGRVF. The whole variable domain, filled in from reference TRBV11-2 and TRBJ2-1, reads EAGVAQSPRYKIIEKRQSVAFWCNPISGHATLYWYQQILGQGPKLLIQFQNNGVVDDSQLPKDRFSAERLKGVDSTLKIQPAKLEDSAVYLCASSLDLTSGRVFGPGTRLTVL.

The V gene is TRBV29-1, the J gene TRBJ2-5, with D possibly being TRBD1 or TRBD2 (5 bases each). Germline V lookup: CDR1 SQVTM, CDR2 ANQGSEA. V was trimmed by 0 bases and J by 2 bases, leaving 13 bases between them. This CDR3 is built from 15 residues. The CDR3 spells CSVEDRQRIQETQYF. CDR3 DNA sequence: TGCAGCGTTGAAGATCGACAGCGGATACAAGAGACCCAGTACTTC.

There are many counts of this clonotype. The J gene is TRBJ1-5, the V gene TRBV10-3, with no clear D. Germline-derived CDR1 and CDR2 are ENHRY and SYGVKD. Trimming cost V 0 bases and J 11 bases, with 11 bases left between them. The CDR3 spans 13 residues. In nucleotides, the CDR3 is TGTGCCATCAGTGAGTCTGGGATCGGGACCCAGCATTTT. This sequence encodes CAISESGIGTQHF.

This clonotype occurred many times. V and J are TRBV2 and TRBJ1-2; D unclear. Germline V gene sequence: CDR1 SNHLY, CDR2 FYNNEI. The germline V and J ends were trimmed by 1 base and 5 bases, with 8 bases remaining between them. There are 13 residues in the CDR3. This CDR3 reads CASSEEPDYGYTF. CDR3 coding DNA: TGTGCCAGCAGTGAAGAGCCCGATTATGGCTACACCTTC.